The next 13 T cell receptor beta chains were all read from a single sample in a study of T cells in Graves' hyperthyroidism and ophthalmopathy. The TCR beta CDR3 regions underwent amplification using RNA transcripts as the source. Initially, a first-round RT-PCR of the TCR CDR3 employed the HTBI primer set. One entry per CDR3 protein results from TCRdb running MiXCR on the multiplex PCR reads. This sample has roughly 420,000 distinct CDR3 sequences, with approximately 15% found just once. The sequenced sample consisted of blood. These receptors originate from a young woman with Graves' hyperthyroidism.

This clonotype was detected ten times or more. The chain employs TRBV20-1 and TRBJ2-7; 7 bases agree with TRBD1. This CDR3 is 14 amino acids long. The V and J ends lost 1 base and 6 bases, in that order; junction bases with no gene match: 9. Germline V gene data show CDR1 as DFQATT and CDR2 as SNEGSKA (reference sequence). The CDR3: CSARGDRVLSEQYF. The CDR3 nucleotides read TGCAGTGCTAGAGGAGACAGGGTTTTGAGCGAGCAGTACTTC.

This clonotype was found many times. The chain has TRBV6-2 or TRBV6-3 and TRBJ2-7; D remains unclear. V lost 2 bases to trimming and J lost 4 bases, with 6 bases between them. CDR1 and CDR2 from the germline V gene are MNHEY and SVGEGT. The CDR3 is 12 residues long. CDR3 residues: CASSYQPYEQYF. For the CDR3, the DNA is TGTGCCAGCAGTTACCAACCGTACGAGCAGTACTTC.

This clonotype was detected ten times or more. The chain uses TRBV6-2 or TRBV6-3 and TRBJ1-1; TRBD1 aligns across 7 bases. From germline, CDR1 is MNHEY and CDR2 SVGEGT. The junction had 11 bases not matched to a gene; V was cut back by 0 bases and J by 1 base. CDR3 size: 18 residues. Written as DNA, the CDR3 is TGTGCCAGCAGTTACTCGACGGCAGGGGGACGTAGGAACACTGAAGCTTTCTTT. Translated, it gives CASSYSTAGGRRNTEAFF.

The sample holds many counts of this clonotype. This chain uses TRBV3-1 with TRBJ2-1; D is perhaps TRBD2 (6 bases). Trimming stripped 3 bases from V and 8 bases from J, with 8 bases between. The CDR3 runs 12 residues. Germline CDR1 is LGHDT and CDR2 is YNNKEL (reference sequence). This CDR3 is CASSQGGYEQFF. In nucleotides, the CDR3 is TGTGCCAGCAGCCAGGGGGGTTATGAGCAGTTCTTC.

This clonotype was detected many times. CDR3 DNA sequence: TGTGCCAGCAGCGACGAGTGGGACACTGAAGCTTTCTTT. Translated, it gives CASSDEWDTEAFF. This chain connects TRBV7-3 to TRBJ1-1; D gene unclear. Germline loops: CDR1 SGHTA, CDR2 FQGTGA. Trimming removed 5 bases at V and 3 bases at J, with 10 bases between. This CDR3 region has 13 residues.

Worth noting for this clonotype: A read error is possible here, since a much larger clone lies one base away. The CDR3 is CASSEFRAPNAGELFF. The CDR3 region has the DNA TGTGCCAGCAGTGAATTCAGGGCCCCGAACGCCGGGGAGCTGTTTTTT. The rearrangement uses TRBV2 and TRBJ2-2; D perhaps matches TRBD1 (5 bases). The CDR3 loop spans 16 amino acids. Germline values: CDR1 SNHLY, CDR2 FYNNEI. The variable domain in full, completed from reference TRBV2 and TRBJ2-2, reads EPEVTQTPSHQVTQMGQEVILRCVPISNHLYFYWYRQILGQKVEFLVSFYNNEISEKSEIFDDQFSVERPDGSNFTLKIRSTKLEDSAMYFCASSEFRAPNAGELFFGEGSRLTVL.

This clonotype was found a few times. No conserved phenylalanine or tryptophan ends this CDR3, so it is likely a read error. This chain links TRBV20-1 with TRBJ2-4, with unresolved D. Looked up from germline, CDR1 is DFQATT and CDR2 is SNEGSKA (reference sequence). The CDR3 contains 15 residues. V gave up 3 bases and J gave up 0 bases, with 12 bases separating them. The CDR3 reads CSASIDALAKNIQYL. CDR3 in DNA: TGCAGTGCTAGTATAGACGCCCTAGCCAAAAACATTCAGTACCTC.

The chain combines TRBV28 with TRBJ2-7; the match to TRBD2 covers 11 bases. CDR1 is MDHEN and CDR2 is SYDVKM in the germline V gene. J gave up 2 bases and V 3 bases, and 6 bases lay outside the gene matches. The CDR3 totals 16 residues. The CDR3 DNA reads TGTGCCAGCAGTTTGATTACTAGCGGGAGAACCTACGAGCAGTACTTC. This sequence encodes CASSLITSGRTYEQYF.

The genes are TRBV10-3 and TRBJ2-3; weak D call: TRBD2 (6 bases). Germline V gene sequence: CDR1 ENHRY, CDR2 SYGVKD. This CDR3 has 13 amino acids. V shed 4 bases and J shed 7 bases, with 12 bases lying between them. CDR3 coding DNA: TGTGCCATCAGTGCCGGGGGAGAGTATACGCAGTATTTT. Its translation: CAISAGGEYTQYF.

In its sample, this clonotype was seen many times. J is TRBJ1-1 and V is TRBV12-3 or TRBV12-4, with D hard to call. This CDR3 is built from 12 residues. With 1 base removed from V and 5 bases from J, the gap between germline ends came to 5 bases. CDR3 DNA sequence: TGTGCCAGCAGTTTAGGGGCAACTGAAGCTTTCTTT. Its translation: CASSLGATEAFF.

This clonotype occurred a few times. The V and J genes are TRBV5-1 and TRBJ2-2; unclear D gene. The CDR3 loop spans 16 amino acids. V was shortened by 2 bases and J by 4 bases, with 15 bases between the two germline ends. Germline assignment: CDR1 SGHRS and CDR2 YFSETQ. The CDR3 DNA follows: TGCGCCAGCAGCTTCACCGTGACCTCTGGCACCGGGGAGCTGTTTTTT. Its protein is CASSFTVTSGTGELFF.

This clonotype occurred a few times. The rearrangement joins TRBV7-9 to TRBJ2-6; D ambiguous. The CDR3 runs 14 residues. Trimming took 5 bases from V and 0 from J, leaving 5 bases between them. The germline gives CDR1 SEHNR, CDR2 FQNEAQ (reference sequence). The CDR3 is CASSQNSGANVLTF. The CDR3 DNA is TGTGCCAGCAGCCAGAACTCTGGGGCCAACGTCCTGACTTTC.

V and J are TRBV7-3 and TRBJ2-2; no clear D gene. Trimming stripped 4 bases from V and 4 bases from J, with 7 bases between. The V gene's germline CDR1 is SGHTA and CDR2 FQGTGA. The CDR3 has 13 residues. The CDR3 here is CASSSTPTGELFF. The CDR3 DNA reads as TGTGCCAGCAGCTCAACACCCACCGGGGAGCTGTTTTTT.